This T cell receptor beta chain derives from a study of OX40 agonist ivuxolimab in advanced cancers. As for the study in general: Dose-escalation patients were diagnosed with hepatocellular carcinoma, melanoma, renal cell cancer or head and neck cancer. Study-level points and caveats: Compared with CD4+, CD8+ T cells on average had more expanded clones. Normalized expansion of T-cell clones was also low for some nonresponders. Relatively little clonal expansion, among the lowest observed, appeared in partial responders at 0.1-3.0 mg/kg.

This clone has only a few counts. The antigen remains undetermined. The table came from immunoSEQ multiplex PCR; TCRdb's copy has only in-frame clones and leaves some out. Among fewer than 80,000 clones, 85% to 90% were seen once, and the ten largest hold 6.1%. CDR1 is LGHNA, CDR2 YNFKEQ, per germline. V was trimmed by 4 bases and J by 0 bases, leaving 13 bases between them. The CDR3 totals 16 residues. This TCR derives from an adult with an advanced solid tumor such as melanoma, head and neck, liver or kidney cancer. The sequencing used CD4+ or CD8+ T cells sorted from blood, collected in a trial of the OX40 agonist ivuxolimab. The chain is built from TRBV4-2 and TRBJ1-3, with D unclear. The CDR3 here is CASSPITIYSGNTIYF. CDR3 sequence (DNA): TGTGCCAGCAGCCCTATCACAATTTACTCTGGAAACACCATATATTTT.